These T cell receptor beta chains were read from a single sample in a study of blood T cells in healthy people across ages. Each CDR3 protein gets one entry after TCRdb re-called the 5' RACE reads with MiXCR. The table includes more than 800,000 distinct CDR3 sequences, 29% detected once. Material for sequencing was blood. The receptors shown here come from a woman older than 75 in good health. Both conserved end residues are trimmed from each CDR3. Where a row states a size, it is once, few, many or the class of an expanded clone; other rows omit it.

cdr3_aa: ATSRGAAPNYGYT
j_call: TRBJ1-2
v_call: TRBV15
clone_size: .

cdr3_aa: ASSWDLTSTDTQY
j_call: TRBJ2-3
v_call: TRBV7-9
clone_size: many

cdr3_aa: ASSLVPENYGYT
j_call: TRBJ1-2
v_call: TRBV11-2
clone_size: .

cdr3_aa: ASRSQGISADTQY
j_call: TRBJ2-3
v_call: TRBV12-3/TRBV12-4
clone_size: .

cdr3_aa: SARDMAGGRKETQY
j_call: TRBJ2-5
v_call: TRBV20-1
clone_size: .

cdr3_aa: ASSYSGHQETQY
j_call: TRBJ2-5
v_call: TRBV6-6
clone_size: many

cdr3_aa: ASSYRARGRTQPQH
j_call: TRBJ1-5
v_call: TRBV6-2/TRBV6-3
clone_size: .

cdr3_aa: ASSYSGADLSEAF
j_call: TRBJ1-1
v_call: TRBV6-2/TRBV6-3
clone_size: .

cdr3_aa: ASSPQGLKADAF
j_call: TRBJ1-1
v_call: TRBV7-2
clone_size: few

cdr3_aa: ASSPRENSPLH
j_call: TRBJ1-6
v_call: TRBV18
clone_size: many

cdr3_aa: SAKPPLAGEQF
j_call: TRBJ2-1
v_call: TRBV20-1
clone_size: .

cdr3_aa: ASSAAGTGGYEQF
j_call: TRBJ2-1
v_call: TRBV7-3
clone_size: .

cdr3_aa: ASSQEGTLSPDEQY
j_call: TRBJ2-7
v_call: TRBV3-1
clone_size: few

cdr3_aa: ASGVGVSGAPDTQY
j_call: TRBJ2-3
v_call: TRBV9
clone_size: .

cdr3_aa: ASSLGPSSYEQY
j_call: TRBJ2-7
v_call: TRBV7-2
clone_size: many

cdr3_aa: ASRLTGQNTEAF
j_call: TRBJ1-1
v_call: TRBV6-1
clone_size: .

cdr3_aa: ASSLGTRKQETQY
j_call: TRBJ2-5
v_call: TRBV7-9
clone_size: many

cdr3_aa: ASSRAEPEQY
j_call: TRBJ2-7
v_call: TRBV18
clone_size: many

cdr3_aa: ASSYSPGPQETQY
j_call: TRBJ2-5
v_call: TRBV6-6
clone_size: many

cdr3_aa: SAGDRVETQY
j_call: TRBJ2-7
v_call: TRBV20-1
clone_size: few

cdr3_aa: ASMRGTSGSYNEQF
j_call: TRBJ2-1
v_call: TRBV6-2/TRBV6-3
clone_size: many

cdr3_aa: AGSPTTQEIHEQY
j_call: TRBJ2-7
v_call: TRBV5-1
clone_size: .